The rows below give T cell receptor beta chains drawn from one sample of a study of T cell changes during pregnancy in multiple sclerosis. The assay was immunoSEQ multiplex PCR, and TCRdb's table has in-frame clones only and misses some. The data hold tens of thousands of clones, with around nine tenths observed a single time. Sequences were derived from peripheral blood, sampled in the second trimester of pregnancy. These receptors originate from a female donor with multiple sclerosis, enrolled in a pregnancy study. Both conserved end residues are part of each CDR3. The D gene is left open where the match is weak. Only part of the rows carry a size: once, few, many, or a class if the clone is expanded.

J | D | size | V | CDR3 | DNA
TRBJ1-4 | - | - | TRBV29-1 | CSVALSGSTNEKLFF | TGCAGCGTCGCCCTATCAGGATCGACTAATGAAAAACTGTTTTTT
TRBJ2-2 | TRBD2 | - | TRBV6-1 | CASRQTSAGELFF | TGTGCCAGCAGACAGACTAGCGCCGGGGAGCTGTTTTTT
TRBJ2-7 | TRBD2 | once | TRBV19 | CASGASGTYEQYF | TGTGCCAGCGGGGCTAGCGGGACGTACGAGCAGTACTTC
TRBJ2-7 | - | - | TRBV28 | CASSLGPGDYEQYF | TGTGCCAGCAGCTTGGGTCCAGGCGACTACGAGCAGTACTTC
TRBJ2-1 | - | once | TRBV28 | CASSLGEKTYNEQFF | TGTGCCAGCAGTTTAGGGGAGAAAACCTACAATGAGCAGTTCTTC
TRBJ2-7 | TRBD1 | - | TRBV5-6 | CASSRQGSAYEQYF | TGTGCCAGCAGTAGACAGGGGTCCGCCTACGAGCAGTACTTC
TRBJ1-5 | TRBD1 | - | TRBV4-3 | CASSQDSTGGQTQHF | TGCGCCAGCAGCCAAGATTCGACAGGGGGACAGACCCAGCATTTT
TRBJ1-2 | - | - | TRBV5-6 | CASSLRGSGYGYTF | TGTGCCAGCAGCTTACGGGGTTCGGGCTATGGCTACACCTTC
TRBJ2-3 | TRBD1 | once | TRBV5-6 | CASSLVGQSSTDTQYF | TGTGCCAGCAGCTTGGTGGGACAGTCCTCCACAGATACGCAGTATTTT
TRBJ2-7 | - | - | TRBV28 | CASSAGIPPGEQYF | TGTGCCAGCAGTGCCGGGATCCCACCGGGCGAGCAGTACTTC
TRBJ2-4 | TRBD1 | - | TRBV4-1 | CASSHPAPGQGSIQYF | TGCGCCAGCAGCCATCCCGCGCCAGGACAGGGGAGCATTCAGTACTTC
TRBJ1-6 | TRBD1 | - | TRBV7-6 | CASSLEVAGGAYNSPLHF | TGTGCCAGCAGCTTAGAGGTGGCAGGGGGAGCCTATAATTCACCCCTCCACTTT
TRBJ2-5 | - | - | TRBV6-1 | CASDRGSGPGTQYF | TGTGCCAGCGATCGAGGGAGCGGGCCGGGGACCCAGTACTTC
TRBJ1-6 | - | - | TRBV5-1 | CASSLFDRRQSPLHF | TGCGCCAGCAGCTTGTTTGACAGGCGCCAGTCACCCCTCCACTTT
TRBJ1-2 | - | - | TRBV11-3 | CASSFDSQYGYTF | TGTGCCAGCAGCTTCGACAGCCAGTATGGCTACACCTTC
TRBJ2-1 | - | few | TRBV11-3 | CASSLDTRTTQFF | TGTGCCAGCAGCTTAGATACTAGGACTACGCAGTTCTTC
TRBJ2-2 | - | - | TRBV28 | CASSLLTGELFF | TGTGCCAGCAGTTTACTCACCGGGGAGCTGTTTTTT
TRBJ2-1 | TRBD2 | - | TRBV11-3 | CASSLGLAGTYNEQFF | TGTGCCAGCAGCCTTGGACTAGCGGGAACCTACAATGAGCAGTTCTTC
TRBJ2-5 | - | - | TRBV29-1 | CSVSQGYQETQYF | TGCAGCGTCTCCCAGGGGTACCAAGAGACCCAGTACTTC
TRBJ1-3 | - | - | TRBV7-9 | CASSLVQGGNTIYF | TGTGCCAGCAGCTTAGTACAGGGTGGAAACACCATATATTTT
TRBJ2-3 | TRBD1 | once | TRBV25-1 | CASSPGQYSTDTQYF | TGTGCCAGCAGCCCGGGACAGTATAGCACAGATACGCAGTATTTT
TRBJ2-7 | - | - | TRBV29-1 | CSAPGSGLRRQYF | TGCAGCGCTCCGGGTAGCGGTCTTAGGAGACAGTACTTC
TRBJ2-3 | TRBD2 | - | TRBV7-2 | CASSLSAISGIGTDTQYF | TGTGCCAGCAGCTTGAGCGCAATAAGCGGGATAGGGACAGATACGCAGTATTTT
TRBJ1-6 | - | - | TRBV19 | CASSIGGTPPTLHF | TGTGCCAGTAGTATAGGAGGAACACCTCCCACCCTCCACTTT
TRBJ1-6 | - | - | TRBV5-4 | CASSLEPGGSYNSPLHF | TGTGCCAGCAGCTTGGAGCCTGGAGGCTCCTATAATTCACCCCTCCACTTT
TRBJ2-7 | - | once | TRBV30 | CAWGQGSPSIEQYF | TGTGCCTGGGGCCAGGGATCCCCGTCCATCGAGCAGTACTTC
TRBJ2-7 | - | - | TRBV27 | CASNPLPTSSYEQYF | TGTGCCAGCAACCCCTTGCCTACGAGCTCCTACGAGCAGTACTTC
TRBJ1-4 | TRBD1 | - | TRBV19 | CASSPYDRGANEKLFF | TGTGCCAGTAGTCCTTACGACAGGGGAGCTAATGAAAAACTGTTTTTT
TRBJ1-1 | TRBD1 | - | TRBV19 | CASSISQGTNTEAFF | TGTGCCAGTAGTATTTCACAGGGGACTAACACTGAAGCTTTCTTT
TRBJ2-7 | - | - | TRBV5-5 | CASSRGATYEQYF | TGTGCCAGCAGCCGCGGGGCAACGTACGAGCAGTACTTC
TRBJ2-5 | - | - | TRBV5-1 | CASSFRLQETQYF | TGCGCCAGCAGCTTTCGTCTACAAGAGACCCAGTACTTC
TRBJ2-7 | TRBD2 | - | TRBV5-1 | CASSPGLAGAYEQYF | TGCGCCAGCAGCCCGGGACTAGCGGGAGCCTACGAGCAGTACTTC
TRBJ2-7 | TRBD1 | - | TRBV6-1 | CASSEGTDRGEQYF | TGTGCCAGCAGTGAAGGTACGGACAGGGGCGAGCAGTACTTC
TRBJ2-1 | TRBD2 | - | TRBV30 | CAWSAGLAGGNEQFF | TGTGCCTGGAGTGCGGGACTAGCGGGGGGAAATGAGCAGTTCTTC
TRBJ2-7 | - | - | TRBV11-3 | CASSLRGGTGEQYF | TGTGCCAGCAGCTTAAGGGGGGGGACAGGCGAGCAGTACTTC
TRBJ2-7 | TRBD1 | - | TRBV15 | CATSEEVGGLTYEQYF | TGTGCCACCAGCGAAGAGGTAGGGGGCCTAACCTACGAGCAGTACTTC
TRBJ2-1 | TRBD2 | - | TRBV5-4 | CASSPGLAGGEQFF | TGTGCCAGCAGCCCGGGACTAGCGGGAGGTGAGCAGTTCTTC
TRBJ2-7 | TRBD1 | - | TRBV9 | CASSSGTGVGTYEQYF | TGTGCCAGCAGCTCTGGGACAGGGGTTGGGACCTACGAGCAGTACTTC
TRBJ2-7 | TRBD1 | - | TRBV7-9 | CASSLGTGYEQYF | TGTGCCAGCAGCTTAGGGACAGGGTACGAGCAGTACTTC
TRBJ1-1 | - | - | TRBV9 | CASSGLNTEAFF | TGTGCCAGCAGCGGGCTGAACACTGAAGCTTTCTTT
TRBJ2-3 | - | - | TRBV29-1 | CSVDSLQTDTQYF | TGCAGCGTTGATAGCCTCCAGACAGATACGCAGTATTTT
TRBJ1-2 | TRBD1 | few | TRBV6-5 | CASSPPGQPSLGYTF | TGTGCCAGCAGTCCTCCGGGACAGCCCTCTCTTGGCTACACCTTC
TRBJ1-1 | TRBD1 | - | TRBV18 | CASSPGQKNTEAFF | TGTGCCAGCTCGCCGGGACAGAAGAACACTGAAGCTTTCTTT
TRBJ2-7 | - | once | TRBV6-5 | CASVGYEQYF | TGTGCCAGTGTCGGCTACGAGCAGTACTTC
TRBJ1-6 | - | once | TRBV27 | CASSLSGGNNSPLHF | TGTGCCAGCAGTTTATCGGGGGGTAATAATTCACCCCTCCACTTT
TRBJ2-5 | - | - | TRBV29-1 | CSVEGAGQRTQYF | TGCAGCGTTGAGGGGGCAGGGCAGAGGACCCAGTACTTC